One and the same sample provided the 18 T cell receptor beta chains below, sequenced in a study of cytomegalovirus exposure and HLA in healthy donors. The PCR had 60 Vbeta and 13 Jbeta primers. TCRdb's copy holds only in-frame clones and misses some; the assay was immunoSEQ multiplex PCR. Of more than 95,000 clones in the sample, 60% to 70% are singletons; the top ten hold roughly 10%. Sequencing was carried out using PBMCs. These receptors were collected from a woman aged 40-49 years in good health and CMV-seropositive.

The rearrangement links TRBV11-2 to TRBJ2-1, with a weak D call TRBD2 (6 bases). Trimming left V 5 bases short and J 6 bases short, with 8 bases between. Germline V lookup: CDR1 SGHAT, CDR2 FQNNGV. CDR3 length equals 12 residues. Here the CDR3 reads CASSHGGNEQFF. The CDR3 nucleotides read TGTGCCAGCAGCCACGGGGGCAATGAGCAGTTCTTC.

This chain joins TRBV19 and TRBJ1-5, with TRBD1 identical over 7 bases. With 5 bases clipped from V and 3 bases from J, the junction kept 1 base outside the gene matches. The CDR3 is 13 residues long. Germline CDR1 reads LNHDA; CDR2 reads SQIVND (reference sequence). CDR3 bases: TGTGCCAGTAGTGGACAGGACAATCAGCCCCAGCATTTT. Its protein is CASSGQDNQPQHF.

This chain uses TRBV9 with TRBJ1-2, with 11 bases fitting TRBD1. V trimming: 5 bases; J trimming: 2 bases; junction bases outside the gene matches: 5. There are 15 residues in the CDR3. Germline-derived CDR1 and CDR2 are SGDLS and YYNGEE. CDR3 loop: CASRRTGGRNYGYTF. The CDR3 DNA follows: TGTGCCAGCAGAAGGACAGGGGGCAGGAACTATGGCTACACCTTC.

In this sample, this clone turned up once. The CDR3 region has the DNA TGTGCCAGCAGTTCGGGACAGGACTCCTACGAGCAGTACTTC. It codes for CASSSGQDSYEQYF. J is TRBJ2-7 and V is TRBV9, with 8 bases that match TRBD1. The CDR3 totals 14 residues. J lost 0 bases, V lost 5 bases, and 4 bases had no gene match. The germline gives CDR1 SGDLS, CDR2 YYNGEE. The complete variable domain, with remaining parts taken from reference TRBV9 and TRBJ2-7, reads DSGVTQTPKHLITATGQRVTLRCSPRSGDLSVYWYQQSLDQGLQFLIQYYNGEERAKGNILERFSAQQFPDLHSELNLSSLELGDSALYFCASSSGQDSYEQYFGPGTRLTVT.

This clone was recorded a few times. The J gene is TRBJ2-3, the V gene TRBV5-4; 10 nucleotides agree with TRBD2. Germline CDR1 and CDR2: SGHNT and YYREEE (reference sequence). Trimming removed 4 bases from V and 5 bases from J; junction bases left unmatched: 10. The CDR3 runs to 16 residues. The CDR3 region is CASSLSGRPRVDTQYF. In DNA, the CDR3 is TGTGCCAGCAGCCTTAGCGGGAGGCCGAGGGTAGATACGCAGTATTTT.

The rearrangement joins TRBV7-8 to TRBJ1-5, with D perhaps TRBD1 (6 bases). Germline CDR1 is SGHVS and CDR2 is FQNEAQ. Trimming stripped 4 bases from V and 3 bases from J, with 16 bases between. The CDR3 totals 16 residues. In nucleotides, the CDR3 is TGTGCCAGCAGCTACCTGTCGATGGGGGCCAATCAGCCCCAGCATTTT. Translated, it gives CASSYLSMGANQPQHF. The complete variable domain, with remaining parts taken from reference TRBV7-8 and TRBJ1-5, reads GAGVSQSPRYKVAKRGQDVALRCDPISGHVSLFWYQQALGQGPEFLTYFQNEAQLDKSGLPSDRFFAERPEGSVSTLKIQRTQQEDSAVYLCASSYLSMGANQPQHFGDGTRLSIL.

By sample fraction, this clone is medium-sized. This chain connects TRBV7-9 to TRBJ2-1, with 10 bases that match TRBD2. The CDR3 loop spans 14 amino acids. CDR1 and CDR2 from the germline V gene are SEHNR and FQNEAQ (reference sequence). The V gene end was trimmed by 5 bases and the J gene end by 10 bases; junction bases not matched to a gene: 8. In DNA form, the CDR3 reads TGTGCCAGCAGCCCAACTAGCGGGACAATCGAGCAGTTCTTC. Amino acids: CASSPTSGTIEQFF.

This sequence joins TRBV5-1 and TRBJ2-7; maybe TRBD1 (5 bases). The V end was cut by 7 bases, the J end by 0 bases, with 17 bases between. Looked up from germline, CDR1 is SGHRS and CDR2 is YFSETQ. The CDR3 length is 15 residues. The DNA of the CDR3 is TGCGCCAGCCGCACCACGGCGACAGACTCCTACGAGCAGTACTTC. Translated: CASRTTATDSYEQYF.

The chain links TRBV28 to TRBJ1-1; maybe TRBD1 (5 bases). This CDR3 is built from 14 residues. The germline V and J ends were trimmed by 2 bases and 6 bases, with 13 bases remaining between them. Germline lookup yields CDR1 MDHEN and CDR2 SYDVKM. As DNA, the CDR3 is TGTGCCAGCAGTTTAACACCAGGGTACGCTGAAGCTTTCTTT. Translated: CASSLTPGYAEAFF. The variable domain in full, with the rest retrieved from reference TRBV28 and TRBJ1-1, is DVKVTQSSRYLVKRTGEKVFLECVQDMDHENMFWYRQDPGLGLRLIYFSYDVKMKEKGDIPEGYSVSREKKERFSLILESASTNQTSMYLCASSLTPGYAEAFFGQGTRLTVV.

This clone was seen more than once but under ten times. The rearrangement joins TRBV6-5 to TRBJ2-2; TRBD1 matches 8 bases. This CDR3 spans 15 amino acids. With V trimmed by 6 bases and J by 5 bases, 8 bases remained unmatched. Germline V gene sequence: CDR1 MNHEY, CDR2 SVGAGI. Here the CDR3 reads CASRSDRGGTGELFF. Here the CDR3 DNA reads TGTGCCAGCAGATCCGACAGGGGAGGAACCGGGGAGCTGTTTTTT.

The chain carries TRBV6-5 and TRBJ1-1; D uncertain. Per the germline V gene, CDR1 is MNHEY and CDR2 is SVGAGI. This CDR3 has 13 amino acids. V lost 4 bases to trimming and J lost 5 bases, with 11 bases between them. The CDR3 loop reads CASSSVSRTEAFF. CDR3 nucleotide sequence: TGTGCCAGCAGTTCGGTATCGAGGACTGAAGCTTTCTTT.

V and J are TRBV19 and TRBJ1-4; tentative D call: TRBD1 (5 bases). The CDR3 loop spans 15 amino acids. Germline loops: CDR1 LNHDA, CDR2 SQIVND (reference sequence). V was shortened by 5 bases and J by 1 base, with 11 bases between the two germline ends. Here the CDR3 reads CASSQGAETNEKLFF. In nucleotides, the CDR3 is TGTGCCAGTAGTCAGGGCGCGGAAACTAATGAAAAACTGTTTTTT.

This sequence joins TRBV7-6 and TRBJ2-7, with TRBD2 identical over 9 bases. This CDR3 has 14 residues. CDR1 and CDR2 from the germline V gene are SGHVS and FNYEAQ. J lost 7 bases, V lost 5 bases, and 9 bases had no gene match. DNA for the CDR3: TGTGCCAGCAGCCTGGGACTAGCACAAGGGGAGCAGTACTTC. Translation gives CASSLGLAQGEQYF.

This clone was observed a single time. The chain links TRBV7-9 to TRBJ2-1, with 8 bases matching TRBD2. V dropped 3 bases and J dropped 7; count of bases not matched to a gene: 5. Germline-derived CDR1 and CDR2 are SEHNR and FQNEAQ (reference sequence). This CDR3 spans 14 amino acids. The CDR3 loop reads CASSFRLAWNEQFF. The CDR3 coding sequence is TGTGCCAGCAGCTTCCGACTAGCGTGGAATGAGCAGTTCTTC.

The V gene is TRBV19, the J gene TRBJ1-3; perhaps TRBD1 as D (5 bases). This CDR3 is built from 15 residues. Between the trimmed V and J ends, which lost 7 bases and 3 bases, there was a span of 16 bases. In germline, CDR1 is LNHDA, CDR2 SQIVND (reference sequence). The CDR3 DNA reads TGTGCCAGTACCCTCGGGGGTTCCCTTGGAAACACCATATATTTT. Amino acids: CASTLGGSLGNTIYF.

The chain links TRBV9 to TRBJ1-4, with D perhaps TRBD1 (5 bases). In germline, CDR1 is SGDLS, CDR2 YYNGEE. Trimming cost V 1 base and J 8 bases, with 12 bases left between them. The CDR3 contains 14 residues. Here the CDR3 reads CASSVSGGGEKLFF. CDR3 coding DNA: TGTGCCAGCAGCGTATCGGGGGGAGGGGAAAAACTGTTTTTT.

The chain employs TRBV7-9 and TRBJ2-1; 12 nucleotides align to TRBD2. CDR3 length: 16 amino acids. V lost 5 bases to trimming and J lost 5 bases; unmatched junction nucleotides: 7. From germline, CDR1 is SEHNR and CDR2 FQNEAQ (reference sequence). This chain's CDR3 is CASSTETSGRDNEQFF. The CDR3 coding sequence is TGTGCCAGCAGCACAGAGACTAGCGGGAGAGACAATGAGCAGTTCTTC.

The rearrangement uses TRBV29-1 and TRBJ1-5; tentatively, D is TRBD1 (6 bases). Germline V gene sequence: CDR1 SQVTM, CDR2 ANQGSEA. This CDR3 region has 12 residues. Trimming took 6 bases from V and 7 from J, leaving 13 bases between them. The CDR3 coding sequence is TGCAGCGTCTTGTCTGGGGGCCAGCCCCAGCATTTT. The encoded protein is CSVLSGGQPQHF. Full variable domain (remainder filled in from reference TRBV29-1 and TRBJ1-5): SAVISQKPSRDICQRGTSLTIQCQVDSQVTMMFWYRQQPGQSLTLIATANQGSEATYESGFVIDKFPISRPNLTFSTLTVSNMSPEDSSIYLCSVLSGGQPQHFGDGTRLSIL.